This is a list of T cell receptor beta chains from one sample in a study of blood T cell repertoires in COVID-19. The protocol was immunoSEQ multiplex PCR, while the TCRdb copy is restricted to in-frame clones and leaves out a portion. The sample lists some 390,000 clones, approximately 86% occurring once. The sequenced sample consisted of peripheral blood. The receptors here all came from a human donor in a cohort sampled during active COVID-19. Each CDR3 is given with its conserved first and last residue. A D gene is named only where the DNA matches it firmly. Clone sizes are given selectively: once, few, many, or a class where the clone is expanded.

once TRBD1 TRBJ2-3 TRBV5-1 CASSFGTGPTDTQYF TGCGCCAGCAGCTTCGGGACAGGCCCCACAGATACGCAGTATTTT
- - TRBJ1-3 TRBV6-5 CASSYAGRGSGNTIYF TGTGCCAGCAGTTATGCGGGCAGGGGCTCTGGAAACACCATATATTTT
- - TRBJ1-1 TRBV6-1 CASSDHDTTEAFF TGTGCCAGCAGTGATCACGACACCACTGAAGCTTTCTTT
- - TRBJ2-4 TRBV12-2 CASRFPPAGSIDCIQYF TGTGCAAGTCGCTTCCCCCCTGCGGGTTCGATCGATTGCATTCAGTACTTC
few - TRBJ1-3 TRBV15 CATSREGLGTSGNTIYF TGTGCCACCAGCAGAGAGGGGCTGGGAACCTCTGGAAACACCATATATTTT
few - TRBJ1-1 TRBV11-3 CASSASGGENTEAFF TGTGCCAGCAGCGCTTCGGGAGGGGAGAACACTGAAGCTTTCTTT
- - TRBJ1-5 TRBV6-4 CASAPGSNQPQHF TGTGCCAGCGCCCCGGGGAGCAATCAGCCCCAGCATTTT
- - TRBJ1-2 TRBV2 CASSEQNYGYTF TGTGCCAGCAGTGAACAAAACTATGGCTACACCTTC
once TRBD2 TRBJ2-1 TRBV11-2 CASSRPPKRESPHNEQFF TGTGCCAGCAGCCGACCGCCAAAGCGGGAGAGTCCCCACAATGAGCAGTTCTTC
- - TRBJ2-5 TRBV7-8 CASSLPRVLYQETQYF TGTGCCAGCAGCTTACCCCGGGTCCTGTACCAAGAGACCCAGTACTTC
- - TRBJ2-6 TRBV2 CASRTESGANVLTF TGTGCCAGCAGGACAGAGTCTGGGGCCAACGTCCTGACTTTC
- - TRBJ2-6 TRBV3-1/TRBV3-2 CASSVRSGANVLTF TGTGCCAGCAGCGTTCGCTCTGGGGCCAACGTCCTGACTTTC
- TRBD2 TRBJ2-2 TRBV7-9 CASSLAGGTGELFF TGTGCCAGCAGCTTAGCCGGGGGGACCGGGGAGCTGTTTTTT
- - TRBJ1-2 TRBV15 CATSRDLGSGYTF TGTGCCACCAGCAGAGATTTGGGGAGTGGCTACACCTTC
- - TRBJ2-2 TRBV6-1 CASSDGFGELFF TGTGCCAGCAGTGACGGGTTCGGGGAGCTGTTTTTT
once TRBD2 TRBJ2-2 TRBV9 CASSDRILAGGTNTGELFF TGTGCCAGCAGCGACAGAATCCTAGCGGGAGGGACAAACACCGGGGAGCTGTTTTTT
- - TRBJ1-5 TRBV6-5 CASSPPSGISQPQHF TGTGCCAGCAGCCCGCCCTCGGGGATCAGTCAGCCCCAGCATTTT
- - TRBJ2-7 TRBV9 CASSERAESSYEQYF TGTGCCAGCAGCGAGCGCGCGGAGAGCTCCTACGAGCAGTACTTC
many TRBD2 TRBJ2-7 TRBV7-3 CASSLDSGGTDEQYF TGTGCCAGCAGCTTAGACAGCGGGGGTACCGACGAGCAGTACTTC
- TRBD2 TRBJ2-2 TRBV29-1 CSVGEGGPVRELFF TGCAGCGTCGGGGAGGGAGGGCCGGTCCGGGAGCTGTTTTTT
once - TRBJ2-2 TRBV3-1/TRBV3-2 CASSQGTATDTGELFF TGTGCCAGCAGCCAAGGGACTGCCACTGACACCGGGGAGCTGTTTTTT
- - TRBJ2-1 TRBV3-1/TRBV3-2 CASSQGAASNEQFF TGTGCCAGCAGCCAAGGGGCAGCCTCGAATGAGCAGTTCTTC
- TRBD2 TRBJ2-7 TRBV5-1 CASSLGLAGGPYGEQYF TGCGCCAGCAGCTTGGGACTAGCGGGAGGCCCTTACGGAGAGCAGTACTTC
once TRBD1 TRBJ2-1 TRBV19 CASSTNRGVGDEQFF TGTGCCAGTAGTACAAACAGGGGAGTGGGTGATGAGCAGTTCTTC
- - TRBJ2-7 TRBV3-1/TRBV3-2 CASSQDLGASYEQYF TGTGCCAGCAGCCAAGATTTAGGGGCCTCCTACGAGCAGTACTTC
- - TRBJ2-7 TRBV5-1 CASSFTSTDYEQYF TGCGCCAGCAGCTTCACTAGCACGGACTACGAGCAGTACTTC
- TRBD1 TRBJ2-3 TRBV5-6 CASTVVGQSPSTDTQYF TGTGCCAGCACCGTTGTGGGACAGTCACCCTCCACAGATACGCAGTATTTT
- - TRBJ2-1 TRBV29-1 CSVVSRLGVYNEQFF TGCAGCGTTGTCTCCCGACTAGGTGTATACAATGAGCAGTTCTTC
- - TRBJ1-3 TRBV21-1 CASSNADRGYGNTIYF TGTGCCAGCAGCAACGCAGACAGGGGGTACGGAAACACCATATATTTT
few TRBD1 TRBJ2-2 TRBV7-9 CASSFTPGQGGGELFF TGTGCCAGCAGCTTTACCCCGGGACAGGGCGGCGGGGAGCTGTTTTTT
few TRBD1 TRBJ1-5 TRBV14 CASSQDLARGHRQPQHF TGTGCCAGCAGCCAAGATCTCGCCAGGGGGCATCGGCAGCCCCAGCATTTT
- TRBD2 TRBJ2-4 TRBV29-1 CSVEGIAGGKNIQYF TGCAGCGTTGAAGGGATAGCGGGAGGCAAAAACATTCAGTACTTC
once TRBD1 TRBJ2-2 TRBV2 CASSGDRVFHPGELFF TGTGCCAGCAGTGGGGACAGGGTATTTCATCCCGGGGAGCTGTTTTTT
- - TRBJ2-3 TRBV19 CASSLNTDTQYF TGTGCCAGTAGTCTAAACACAGATACGCAGTATTTT
- - TRBJ1-1 TRBV2 CASRGRENTEAFF TGTGCCAGCAGAGGCAGGGAGAACACTGAAGCTTTCTTT
- - TRBJ2-7 TRBV19 CASSTPDSREHEQYF TGTGCCAGTAGCACCCCCGACAGCCGCGAACACGAGCAGTACTTC
- - TRBJ1-1 TRBV2 CASSVVSANTEAFF TGTGCCAGCAGCGTCGTCAGTGCTAACACTGAAGCTTTCTTT
- - TRBJ1-5 TRBV18 CASSPDYGFQPQHF TGTGCCAGCTCACCAGACTATGGGTTTCAGCCCCAGCATTTT
- TRBD1 TRBJ2-7 TRBV6-4 CASSNGNRGLYEQYF TGTGCCAGCAGCAATGGAAACAGGGGGCTATACGAGCAGTACTTC
- TRBD1 TRBJ2-1 TRBV5-6 CASSFRDRGYNEQFF TGTGCCAGCAGCTTTAGGGACAGGGGTTACAATGAGCAGTTCTTC
- TRBD1 TRBJ1-3 TRBV7-2 CASSQQGGRGNTIYF TGTGCCAGCAGCCAACAGGGGGGCCGCGGAAACACCATATATTTT
- - TRBJ1-4 TRBV15 CATSREGAAGEKLFF TGTGCCACCAGCAGAGAAGGGGCAGCAGGGGAAAAACTGTTTTTT
- - TRBJ2-7 TRBV6-5 CASSLSYSSYEQYF TGTGCCAGCAGCCTAAGTTATAGCTCCTACGAGCAGTACTTC
- - TRBJ2-1 TRBV12-3/TRBV12-4 CASEWTTYNEQFF TGTGCCAGCGAGTGGACTACCTACAATGAGCAGTTCTTC